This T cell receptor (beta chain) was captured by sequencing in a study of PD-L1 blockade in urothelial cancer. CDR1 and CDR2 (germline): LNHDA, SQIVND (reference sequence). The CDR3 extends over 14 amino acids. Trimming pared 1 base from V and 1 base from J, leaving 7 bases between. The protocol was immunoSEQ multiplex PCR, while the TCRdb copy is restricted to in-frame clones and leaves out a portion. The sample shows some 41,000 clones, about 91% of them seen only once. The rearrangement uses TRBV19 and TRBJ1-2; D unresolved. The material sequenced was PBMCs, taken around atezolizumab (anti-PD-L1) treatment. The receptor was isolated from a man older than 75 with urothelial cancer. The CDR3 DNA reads TGTGCCAGTAGTATAGTAGCAGATAACTATGGCTACACCTTC. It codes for CASSIVADNYGYTF.